This T cell receptor (beta chain) was obtained from a study of tumor and adjacent non-tumor tissue in lung cancer. Across the whole study: There were some 12 adenocarcinoma, 2 squamous cell carcinoma and 1 small cell lung cancer cases. Study findings and constraints: Normal lung showed higher cumulative top 100 clone frequency than tumor. Tumor TCR diversity, when higher, was linked to shorter survival.

The template was RNA from unsorted bulk tissue. TCRbeta libraries were built with three rounds of nested PCR, modified from ARM-PCR. Using its own MiXCR run on the multiplex PCR reads, TCRdb lists one record per CDR3 protein. The sample has about 140,000 distinct CDR3 sequences, around 67% seen once. This clonotype was found once. No antigen is known for it. The final CDR3 position lacks the conserved phenylalanine or tryptophan, pointing to a likely read error. The CDR3 has 12 residues. V lost 3 bases, J lost 8 bases, and 10 bases lay in between. Sequencing was done on a sample of lung tumor tissue. This sequence joins TRBV12-3 or TRBV12-4 and TRBJ1-2; D is possibly TRBD1 (6 bases). The TCR originated in a man between 60 and 75 years old with small cell lung cancer. CDR3 sequence (DNA): TGTGCCAGCAGTTTGACAGGTTGGGGCTACACCCTC. It yields the protein CASSLTGWGYTL.